This TCR beta chain was sequenced in a study of T cell responses to AZD1222 COVID-19 vaccine. The overall study: Pooled together were second doses at about 4 or about 12 weeks. Findings and limits, study-wide: Reportedly, nearly half of unique spike TCRs recognized epitopes outside B.1.351/B.1.1.7 mutations.

Produced via immunoSEQ multiplex PCR; TCRdb's table is partial and in-frame only. The profile covers about 140,000 clones, with about nine tenths appearing a single time and about 5% taken by the ten largest. Details on this clone: What it recognizes is unknown.

The V end was cut by 2 bases, the J end by 2 bases, with 14 bases between. This CDR3 spans 16 amino acids. Germline-derived CDR1 and CDR2 are SGHTA and FQGNSA. The clonotype was recovered from an adult in good health. The V and J genes are TRBV7-2 and TRBJ2-3; the D gene could be TRBD1 or TRBD2 (6 bases each). Sequenced here: peripheral blood, sampled on day 0 of AZD1222 vaccination. In DNA form, the CDR3 reads TGTGCCAGCAGCTTAAGGGGGGTTCGGGCCACAGATACGCAGTATTTT. As protein: CASSLRGVRATDTQYF.